The rows below give T cell receptor beta chains drawn from one sample of a study of cytomegalovirus exposure and HLA in healthy donors. Method: immunoSEQ multiplex PCR; TCRdb's copy keeps in-frame clones and lacks some. The sample consists of 200,000 to 250,000 clones, approximately 82% of them appearing once. What was sequenced was PBMCs. Receptors originate from a middle-aged woman in good health and CMV-seronegative. CDR3s include the opening cysteine and the closing phenylalanine or tryptophan. D genes are given only for firm matches. Part of the rows lack a size; the others show once, few, many or a class for expanded clones.

cdr3_nt	cdr3_aa	clone_size	d_call	v_call	j_call
TGCGCCAGCAGCTATGACAGGGTCAATTCACCCCTCCACTTT	CASSYDRVNSPLHF	NA	TRBD1	TRBV5-1	TRBJ1-6
TGTGCCAGCAGTTCCGCAGTCACCGGGGAGCTGTTTTTT	CASSSAVTGELFF	NA	NA	TRBV6-1	TRBJ2-2
TGTGCCAGCAGTTACCCAGCGGGGGTCGGGGAGACCCAGTACTTC	CASSYPAGVGETQYF	NA	TRBD2	TRBV6-6	TRBJ2-5
TGTGCCTGGAGTGTTGGAGGGGCGGAAAAACTGTTTTTT	CAWSVGGAEKLFF	NA	NA	TRBV30	TRBJ1-4
TGTGCCAGCAGCGATAGACAGGTCATTCAGTACTTC	CASSDRQVIQYF	NA	NA	TRBV5-6	TRBJ2-4
TGTGCCAGCAGTACAGGGCCCTATGGCTACACCTTC	CASSTGPYGYTF	once	NA	TRBV27	TRBJ1-2
TGTGCCAGCACTACACTGAGGACAGGCGCGAACACTGAAGCTTTCTTT	CASTTLRTGANTEAFF	NA	TRBD1	TRBV27	TRBJ1-1
TGTGCCAGCAGGGGGGGGACCTGGAGCAATCAGCCCCAGCATTTT	CASRGGTWSNQPQHF	NA	NA	TRBV2	TRBJ1-5
TGTGCCAGCAGCTTAGGAGCCTCCTATGGCTACACCTTC	CASSLGASYGYTF	NA	NA	TRBV5-4	TRBJ1-2
TGTGCCAGCAGCTTAACTTCAGCGGGGGCCATCTACGAGCAGTACTTC	CASSLTSAGAIYEQYF	NA	TRBD2	TRBV7-2	TRBJ2-7
TGTGCCAGCTCATCCGACAGGGGGGGAGGCTACGAGCAGTACTTC	CASSSDRGGGYEQYF	NA	TRBD1	TRBV18	TRBJ2-7
TGTGCCAGCAGTAACAGGGGCCAAGAGACCCAGTACTTC	CASSNRGQETQYF	NA	TRBD1	TRBV6-1	TRBJ2-5
TGTGCCAGCAGTTACGGGCGGGGACTTCACAATGAGCAGTTCTTC	CASSYGRGLHNEQFF	NA	NA	TRBV6-5	TRBJ2-1
TGTGCCAGCAGCTCCCTTTCAGGGGGCACTGAAGCTTTCTTT	CASSSLSGGTEAFF	few	TRBD1	TRBV13	TRBJ1-1
TGTGCCAGCACCTCACAGGGGTTGTATGGCCCGTATTTT	CASTSQGLYGPYF	NA	TRBD1	TRBV25-1	TRBJ2-3
TGTGCCAGCAGCTCGGGACTAGCGGGGGGCAATGAGCAGTTCTTC	CASSSGLAGGNEQFF	NA	TRBD2	TRBV7-3	TRBJ2-1
TGTGCCAGCAGCTTGCGTGCAGGGACTTCCGAGCAGTACTTC	CASSLRAGTSEQYF	NA	NA	TRBV5-6	TRBJ2-7
TGTGCCAGCAGCCAAGGAAGGGGGCACTACGAGCAGTACTTC	CASSQGRGHYEQYF	NA	TRBD1	TRBV4-2	TRBJ2-7
TGTGCCAGCAGTGAAAGGGGTGGCGGGGAGCTGTTTTTT	CASSERGGGELFF	NA	NA	TRBV2	TRBJ2-2
TGTGCCAGCAGTTCCCGACAGGGCTTGAATCAGCCCCAGCATTTT	CASSSRQGLNQPQHF	few	TRBD1	TRBV6-5	TRBJ1-5
TGTGCCAGCAGCCGGACAGGGGCTCAGCCCCAGCATTTT	CASSRTGAQPQHF	NA	TRBD1	TRBV6-5	TRBJ1-5
TGTGCCAGCAACGAGGACAGGGAGGATGAAGCTTTCTTT	CASNEDREDEAFF	few	TRBD1	TRBV28	TRBJ1-1
TGTGCAGAGACTCGACAGGGCGTGGAAGAGACCCAGTACTTC	CAETRQGVEETQYF	NA	TRBD1	TRBV5-4	TRBJ2-5
TGTGCCAGCTCACCACCGGGACAGGAGAATCAGCCCCAGCATTTT	CASSPPGQENQPQHF	NA	TRBD1	TRBV18	TRBJ1-5
TGTGCCAGCAGTGGAGAAAAGGGCAGGGCCAGGGATGGCTACACCTTC	CASSGEKGRARDGYTF	NA	NA	TRBV7-8	TRBJ1-2
TGTGCCAGCACCCAGGGTGACAATTCACCCCTCCACTTT	CASTQGDNSPLHF	few	NA	TRBV6-6	TRBJ1-6
TGTGCCAGCAGCTTGAGGGGGGGGACGAACAATGAGCAGTTCTTC	CASSLRGGTNNEQFF	NA	NA	TRBV5-8	TRBJ2-1
TGTGCTAGTGCCAGGACGGGGGCCTACGAGCAGTACTTC	CASARTGAYEQYF	NA	NA	TRBV12-5	TRBJ2-7
TGTGCCAGCAGCCAACCGGGACAGACGAACACTGAAGCTTTCTTT	CASSQPGQTNTEAFF	NA	TRBD1	TRBV28	TRBJ1-1
TGTGCCCTTAGGGACAGGGAAGGCGAGCAGTACTTC	CALRDREGEQYF	NA	TRBD1	TRBV27	TRBJ2-7
TGTGCCAGCAGTGGCAGGGGGTCTGGGCAGCCCCAGCATTTT	CASSGRGSGQPQHF	NA	TRBD1	TRBV2	TRBJ1-5
TGTGCCAGCAGCTTGGCGTGGACAGGGGGCTCTGAAGCTTTCTTT	CASSLAWTGGSEAFF	NA	TRBD1	TRBV5-4	TRBJ1-1
TGCGCCAGCACAGGAGCAGGGGACTCCTACGAGCAGTACTTC	CASTGAGDSYEQYF	NA	NA	TRBV5-1	TRBJ2-7
TGTGCCAGCAGTACCCAAACCATTCAGGGGGAAAGGGTCACAGATACGCAGTATTTT	CASSTQTIQGERVTDTQYF	NA	TRBD1	TRBV28	TRBJ2-3
TGTGCCAGCAGCTCACTAGCGGGGGTGGGCAATGAGCAGTTCTTC	CASSSLAGVGNEQFF	once	TRBD2	TRBV25-1	TRBJ2-1
TGTGCCAGTAGTATAGCTCAGGGTTCTGGCGAGCAGTACTTC	CASSIAQGSGEQYF	NA	NA	TRBV19	TRBJ2-7
TGTGCCAGCAGCTTAAATTTTCAGGTAGCGGTGGAGTACAATGAGCAGTTCTTC	CASSLNFQVAVEYNEQFF	NA	NA	TRBV7-3	TRBJ2-1
TGTGCCAGCAGCGCCTGGGACAGCCAAGAGACCCAGTACTTC	CASSAWDSQETQYF	NA	TRBD1	TRBV7-6	TRBJ2-5
TGTGCCAGCAGCTTAGTATGGACAGGGTCGGCGAAAGAGACCCAGTACTTC	CASSLVWTGSAKETQYF	NA	TRBD1	TRBV11-2	TRBJ2-5
TGTGCCAGTAGTATCTCAGGGTTTGATACGCAGTATTTT	CASSISGFDTQYF	NA	NA	TRBV19	TRBJ2-3
TGTGCCAGCAGCGTAGGGCTAGCGGACTCTGGGGCCAACGTCCTGACTTTC	CASSVGLADSGANVLTF	once	TRBD2	TRBV9	TRBJ2-6
TGTGCCTGGGACGGGGGGTACGAGCAGTACTTC	CAWDGGYEQYF	NA	TRBD2	TRBV30	TRBJ2-7
TGTGCCAGCAGTCGCAGGGATAATTCACCCCTCCACTTT	CASSRRDNSPLHF	few	NA	TRBV6-4	TRBJ1-6
TGTGCCAGCAAAGGGGACAGGGGGAAGGACAATCAGCCCCAGCATTTT	CASKGDRGKDNQPQHF	once	TRBD1	TRBV28	TRBJ1-5
TGTGCCAGCAGTTTAGTTGGGGCAGGGGAAGAAAAACTGTTTTTT	CASSLVGAGEEKLFF	NA	NA	TRBV28	TRBJ1-4
TGCGCCAGCAATCTAGCGGGCAACAATGAGCAGTTCTTC	CASNLAGNNEQFF	NA	TRBD2	TRBV5-1	TRBJ2-1
TGCAGCGTTGAAGTGGGGACAGGGGGGGAAAAACTGTTTTTT	CSVEVGTGGEKLFF	NA	TRBD1	TRBV29-1	TRBJ1-4
TGTGCCAGCAGCTTAAACAGTCGGGGGTCTACTTCTGAAGCTTTCTTT	CASSLNSRGSTSEAFF	NA	NA	TRBV7-9	TRBJ1-1
TGTGCCAGCGAGTTGGGGGGGGATTCGGAGACCCAGTACTTC	CASELGGDSETQYF	NA	TRBD2	TRBV7-2	TRBJ2-5
TGTGCCAGCAGTGGAGGGAGCTCCTACAATGAGCAGTTCTTC	CASSGGSSYNEQFF	NA	NA	TRBV6-1	TRBJ2-1